This T cell receptor beta chain was observed in a study of OX40 agonist ivuxolimab in advanced cancers. Regarding the study in general: The costimulatory receptor OX40 (CD134) was targeted by ivuxolimab, a fully human IgG2 agonistic monoclonal antibody. Intravenous ivuxolimab was administered to patients every 2 weeks at six dose levels: 0.01, 0.1, 0.3, 1.5, 3 and 10 mg/kg. Of the roughly 52 dose-escalation patients, hepatocellular carcinoma was present in around 20, melanoma in roughly 15, renal cell carcinoma in 9 and head and neck cancer in 9. The dose-escalation cohort was 82.7% male with a mean age of approximately 60 years, ranging from about 20 to 80. Patients were allowed to have had prior anti-PD-1, anti-PD-L1 or anti-CTLA-4 therapy, and around 41% of the dose-escalation patients had previously received checkpoint inhibitors. Three dose-escalation patients achieved partial responses, one with hepatocellular carcinoma and two with cutaneous melanoma. Peripheral TCRbeta sequencing aimed to test whether ivuxolimab altered TCR sequence diversity and caused clonal T-cell expansion. The monotherapy dose-escalation portion (N ≈ 52 patients) of the phase I ivuxolimab trial is reported in the paper. The research as a whole found: After ivuxolimab, expanded clones were on average more numerous among CD8+ T cells than among CD4+ T cells. In the 0.1-3.0 mg/kg groups, partial responders had among the lowest normalized peripheral clonal expansion, particularly in CD8+ T cells. Low levels of normalized T-cell clonal expansion were also shown by some nonresponding patients. The antigen specificity of the clonally expanded peripheral T cells was not determined. At doses of 0.1 to 3.0 mg/kg, clonal expansion of both CD4+ and CD8+ T cells in blood was seen between baseline and week 6.

On this clone: Its recognized antigen is unknown. No base quality values were provided; no much bigger clone lies one nucleotide off.

Patients with a history of autoimmune disease or receiving systemic immunosuppression were excluded from the trial. In every dose cohort, peripheral blood was drawn for TCR sequencing at baseline, cycle 4 day 1, and cycle 7 day 1. Samples came from an open-label, multicenter, first-in-human phase I dose-escalation trial of ivuxolimab. The trial enrolled adults with locally advanced or metastatic head and neck squamous cell, hepatocellular, melanoma or renal cell carcinoma. CD4+ and CD8+ T cells were sorted separately from peripheral blood before TCR sequencing. Genomic DNA was isolated from the sorted cells so that the TCRbeta CDR3 region could be sequenced. The immunoSEQ Assay was used for sequencing of TCRbeta CDR3 regions. TCRdb stores this immuneACCESS table with in-frame sequences only. Part of the clones is absent; in the studies checked, under half of the shortfall reflects unresolved V genes, and no reason is known for the rest. The sample profile shows tens of thousands of clones; 88% of them were found once. The top ten clonotypes cover 13% of the sample.

For CDR1 and CDR2, the germline V gene lists SNHLY and FYNNEI. The V end gives up 7 bases and the J end 2 bases, leaving 4 bases in the junction not matched to a gene. The CDR3 spans 15 residues, from the cysteine through the phenylalanine. The retained sequence is limited to the CDR3, 45 bases, with the frame set at the first base. The chain is encoded by TRBV2 joined to TRBJ2-2, with 10 bases matching TRBD2. This material consisted of CD4+ or CD8+ T cells sorted from blood, taken in a trial of the OX40 agonist ivuxolimab. The clonotype was recovered from an adult with an advanced solid tumor such as melanoma, head and neck, liver or kidney cancer. The CDR3 has the sequence CASTLAGANTGELFF. DNA sequence: TGTGCCAGCACCCTAGCGGGAGCCAACACCGGGGAGCTGTTTTTT.